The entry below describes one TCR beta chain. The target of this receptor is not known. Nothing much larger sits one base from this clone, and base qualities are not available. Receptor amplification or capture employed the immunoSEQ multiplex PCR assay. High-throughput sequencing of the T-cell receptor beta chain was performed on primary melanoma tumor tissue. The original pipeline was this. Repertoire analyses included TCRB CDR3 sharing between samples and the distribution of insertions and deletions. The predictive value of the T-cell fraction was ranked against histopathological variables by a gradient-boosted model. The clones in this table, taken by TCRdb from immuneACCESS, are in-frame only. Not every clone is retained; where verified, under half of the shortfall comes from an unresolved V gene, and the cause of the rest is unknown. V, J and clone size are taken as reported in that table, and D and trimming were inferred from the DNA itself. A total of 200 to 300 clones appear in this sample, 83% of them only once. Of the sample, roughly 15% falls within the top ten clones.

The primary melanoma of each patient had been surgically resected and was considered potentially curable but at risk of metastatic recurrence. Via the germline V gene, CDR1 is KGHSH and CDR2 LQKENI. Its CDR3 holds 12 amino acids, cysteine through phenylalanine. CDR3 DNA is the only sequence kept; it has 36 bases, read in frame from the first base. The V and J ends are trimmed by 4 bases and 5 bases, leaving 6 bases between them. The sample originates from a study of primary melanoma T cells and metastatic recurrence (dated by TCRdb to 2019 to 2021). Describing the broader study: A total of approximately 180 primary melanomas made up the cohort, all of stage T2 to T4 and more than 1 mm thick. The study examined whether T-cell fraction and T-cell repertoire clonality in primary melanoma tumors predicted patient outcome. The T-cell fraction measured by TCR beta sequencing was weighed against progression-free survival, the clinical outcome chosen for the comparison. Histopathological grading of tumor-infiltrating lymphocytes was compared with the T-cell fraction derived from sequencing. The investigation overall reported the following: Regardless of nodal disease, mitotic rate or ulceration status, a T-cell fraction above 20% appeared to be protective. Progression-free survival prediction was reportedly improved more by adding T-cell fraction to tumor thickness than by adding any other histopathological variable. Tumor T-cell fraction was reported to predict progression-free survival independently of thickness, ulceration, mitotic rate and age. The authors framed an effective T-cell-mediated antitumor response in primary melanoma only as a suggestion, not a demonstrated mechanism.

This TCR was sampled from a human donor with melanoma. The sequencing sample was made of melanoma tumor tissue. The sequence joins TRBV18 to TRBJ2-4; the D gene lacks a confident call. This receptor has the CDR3 CASSLYENIQYF. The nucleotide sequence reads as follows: TGTGCCAGCTCACTATACGAAAACATTCAGTACTTC.